This is a list of T cell receptor beta chains from one sample in a study of a mutant IDH1 vaccine in newly diagnosed glioma. Clones were read by immunoSEQ multiplex PCR, and TCRdb kept only the in-frame ones, dropping some. The table lists tens of thousands of clones, around 83% of them singletons. No antigen has been assigned to these receptors. The specimen comprised PBMCs, sampled from a glioma patient whose treatment included an IDH1 peptide vaccine. Source of these receptors: a man aged 25 to 40 with glioma. The CDR3 runs from the conserved cysteine through the conserved F or W. D genes are given only for firm matches. Not every row has a clone size; where given, it reads once, few, many or a size class.

V	size	J	D	DNA	CDR3
TRBV25-1	.	TRBJ1-1	.	TGTGCCAGCAGTGCAACAGGGACGAACACTGAAGCTTTCTTT	CASSATGTNTEAFF
TRBV19	.	TRBJ1-3	TRBD1	TGTGCCAGTAGTATTCCTCGTGGACAGGGCTCTGGAAACACCATATATTTT	CASSIPRGQGSGNTIYF
TRBV4-1	few	TRBJ1-1	TRBD1	TGCGCCAGCAGCCACTCGAACCCCGGGACAGGCCTTAGGGGAGCTTTCTTT	CASSHSNPGTGLRGAFF
TRBV2	.	TRBJ2-5	TRBD2	TGTGCCAGCAGTGGGCCCGGGACTAGCGGGGGGGACTACCAAGAGACCCAGTACTTC	CASSGPGTSGGDYQETQYF
TRBV2	once	TRBJ2-1	.	TGTGCCAGCAAGGTTTATAGCTCCTACAATGAGCAGTTCTTC	CASKVYSSYNEQFF
TRBV5-1	.	TRBJ2-3	TRBD2	TGCGCCAGCACTAGCGGGGGGTACACAGATACGCAGTATTTT	CASTSGGYTDTQYF
TRBV5-1	.	TRBJ2-2	.	TGCGCCAGCAGCACACATCCCGGGGCGCGGTCGGAGCTGTTTTTT	CASSTHPGARSELFF
TRBV6-5	few	TRBJ2-3	.	TGTGCCAGCAGCCCTCAGGGCCCGGAGACAGATACGCAGTATTTT	CASSPQGPETDTQYF
TRBV7-9	.	TRBJ1-1	.	TGTGCCAGCAGCTTAACGTCTAACACTGAAGCTTTCTTT	CASSLTSNTEAFF
TRBV7-9	few	TRBJ1-5	.	TGTGCCAGCAGTCCGGGGTCGGGTCAGCCCCAGCATTTT	CASSPGSGQPQHF
TRBV7-9	few	TRBJ1-6	.	TGTGCCAGCAGCTTAGAATACAATTCACCCCTCCACTTT	CASSLEYNSPLHF
TRBV18	.	TRBJ1-4	.	TGTGCCAGCTCACCCAGGACGCCTCGTCAGCAGAATGAAAAACTGTTTTTT	CASSPRTPRQQNEKLFF
TRBV19	few	TRBJ1-1	.	TGTGCCAGTAGTAAGAGAGGGCTAACTGAAGCTTTCTTT	CASSKRGLTEAFF
TRBV7-9	.	TRBJ1-6	.	TGTGCCAGCAGCTTACGGGGGAGCTCCTATAATTCACCCCTCCACTTT	CASSLRGSSYNSPLHF
TRBV5-1	.	TRBJ1-2	TRBD1	TGCGCCAGCAGCCGCCTACAGGGGCCCTATGGCTACACCTTC	CASSRLQGPYGYTF
TRBV12-5	.	TRBJ2-1	TRBD1	TGTGCTAGTGGTCTGGGACAGGGCTCCTACAATGAGCAGTTCTTC	CASGLGQGSYNEQFF
TRBV6-5	few	TRBJ1-5	TRBD1	TGTGCCAGCAGTTACTCGATGACAGGGGGAGAGCCCCAGCATTTT	CASSYSMTGGEPQHF
TRBV5-1	.	TRBJ2-7	.	TGCGCCAGCAACTCCGGGAAACCACACGAGCAGTACTTC	CASNSGKPHEQYF
TRBV6-1	.	TRBJ2-1	TRBD1	TGTGCCAGCAGTGGGACAGGGGTTTCCTACAATGAGCAGTTCTTC	CASSGTGVSYNEQFF
TRBV4-1	.	TRBJ2-3	TRBD2	TGCGCCAGCAGCCAAGGGATTGGGACTAGCGGGGGGACCACAGATACGCAGTATTTT	CASSQGIGTSGGTTDTQYF
TRBV4-2	.	TRBJ1-3	TRBD1	TGTGCCAGCAGCGGGTGGGGGACAGGCGGAAACACCATATATTTT	CASSGWGTGGNTIYF
TRBV30	.	TRBJ1-5	TRBD1	TGTGCCTGGATGACAGGGGATGGGCAGCCCCAGCATTTT	CAWMTGDGQPQHF
TRBV19	.	TRBJ1-1	.	TGTGCCAGTAGTATAGTCCCCCGGGCTGAAGCTTTCTTT	CASSIVPRAEAFF
TRBV7-8	.	TRBJ2-5	.	TGTGCCAGCAGCTTTAGGGGTTGGGAGACCCAGTACTTC	CASSFRGWETQYF
TRBV6-6	.	TRBJ2-7	TRBD1	TGTGCCAGCGGGACAGGGGGCTACGAGCAGTACTTC	CASGTGGYEQYF
TRBV2	.	TRBJ1-1	.	TGTGCCAGCAGTGGGGGGACTCGAGAAGCTTTCTTT	CASSGGTREAFF
TRBV5-6	.	TRBJ2-7	TRBD1	TGTGCCAGCAGCTCTGGACAGGGGGTCCACGAGCAGTACTTC	CASSSGQGVHEQYF
TRBV15	.	TRBJ2-3	TRBD1	TGTGCCACCAGCAGAAGACAGGGGGGCGCAGATACGCAGTATTTT	CATSRRQGGADTQYF
TRBV6-1	.	TRBJ1-1	.	TGTGCCAGCAACGACATTGGGAGGACTGAAGCTTTCTTT	CASNDIGRTEAFF
TRBV5-1	.	TRBJ1-3	TRBD1	TGCGCCAGCAGAGAATTCCTCGGACAGGGGGGAAACACCATATATTTT	CASREFLGQGGNTIYF
TRBV4-1	.	TRBJ2-7	.	TGCGCCAGCAGCCAAAGCGGGTCCTTTAGCTACGAGCAGTACTTC	CASSQSGSFSYEQYF
TRBV7-8	.	TRBJ2-2	TRBD2	TGTGCCAGCAGCTTAGAGGAACTAGCGGTCGGGGAGCTGTTTTTT	CASSLEELAVGELFF
TRBV5-6	.	TRBJ1-1	TRBD1	TGTGCCAGCAGCCCGACAGGGTGGACTGAAGCTTTCTTT	CASSPTGWTEAFF
TRBV6-5	once	TRBJ2-5	TRBD1	TGTGCCAGCAGTAGGGACAGAGAAGAGACCCAGTACTTC	CASSRDREETQYF
TRBV2	once	TRBJ2-7	.	TGTGCCAGCAGTGGGGGACCTACCTACGAGCAGTACTTC	CASSGGPTYEQYF
TRBV9	.	TRBJ2-1	TRBD2	TGTGCCAGCAGCGCCGCCGGGACTAGCGGGGGGGCGGGGGAGCAGTTCTTC	CASSAAGTSGGAGEQFF
TRBV19	.	TRBJ2-7	.	TGTGCCAGTAGTCCTCACCTCGGGACCCACTCCACCTACGAGCAGTACTTC	CASSPHLGTHSTYEQYF
TRBV7-2	.	TRBJ1-2	.	TGTGCCAGCAGCCTAGCGGGACAAAACTATGGCTACACCTTC	CASSLAGQNYGYTF
TRBV25-1	.	TRBJ1-1	.	TGTGCCAGCAGGGGGACGGTGAACACTGAAGCTTTCTTT	CASRGTVNTEAFF
TRBV6-5	.	TRBJ2-7	.	TGTGCCAGCAGTTTTTCCACCCTCCTTTCCGAGCAGTACTTC	CASSFSTLLSEQYF